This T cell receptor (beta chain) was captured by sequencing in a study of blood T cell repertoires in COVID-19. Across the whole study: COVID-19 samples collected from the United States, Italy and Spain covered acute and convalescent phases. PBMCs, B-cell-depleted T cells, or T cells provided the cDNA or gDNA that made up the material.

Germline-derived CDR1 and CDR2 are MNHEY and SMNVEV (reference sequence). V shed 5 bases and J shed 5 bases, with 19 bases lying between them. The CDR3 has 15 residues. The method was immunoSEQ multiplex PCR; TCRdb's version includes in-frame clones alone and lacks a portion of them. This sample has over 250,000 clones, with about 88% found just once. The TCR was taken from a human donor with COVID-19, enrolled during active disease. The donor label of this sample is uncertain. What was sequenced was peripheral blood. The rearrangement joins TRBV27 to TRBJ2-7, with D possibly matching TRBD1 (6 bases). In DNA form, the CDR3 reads TGTGCCAGCAGTCCAAGGTACCCAGGGGATAACGAGCAGTACTTC. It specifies CASSPRYPGDNEQYF.